This TCR beta chain emerged from a study of neoadjuvant nivolumab and ipilimumab in lung cancer. Profiling relied on immunoSEQ multiplex PCR, and the TCRdb table lists in-frame clones only, not all of them. The sample contains around 4,500 clones, approximately 80% of which appear only once. This clone showed up just a few times. Its antigen is currently unknown. Study-level findings and limits: Only a small number of samples underwent TCR sequencing. Only two of four nivolumab-treated tumors gained richness and clonality by surgery. Pretherapy blood TCR richness correlated positively with resected tumor richness. Compared with tumor-adjacent uninvolved lung, resected tumors showed greater richness and clonality.

CDR3 length equals 15 residues. The V and J ends lost 10 bases and 8 bases respectively, with 23 bases between them. The chain joins TRBV23-1 to TRBJ2-2; D tentatively fits TRBD1 or TRBD2 (5 bases each). TRBV23-1 is classed as an ORF, of uncertain function. This receptor was obtained from an adult with non-small cell lung cancer. Some clones in this sample may be carry-over from other donors' samples. The sequencing used normal lung tissue adjacent to the tumor, collected after neoadjuvant nivolumab, alone or with ipilimumab, at or shortly before surgery. CDR3 amino acids: CAILPGARVGGELFF. DNA of the CDR3: TGCGCCATACTTCCCGGGGCCCGCGTAGGAGGGGAGCTGTTTTTT.